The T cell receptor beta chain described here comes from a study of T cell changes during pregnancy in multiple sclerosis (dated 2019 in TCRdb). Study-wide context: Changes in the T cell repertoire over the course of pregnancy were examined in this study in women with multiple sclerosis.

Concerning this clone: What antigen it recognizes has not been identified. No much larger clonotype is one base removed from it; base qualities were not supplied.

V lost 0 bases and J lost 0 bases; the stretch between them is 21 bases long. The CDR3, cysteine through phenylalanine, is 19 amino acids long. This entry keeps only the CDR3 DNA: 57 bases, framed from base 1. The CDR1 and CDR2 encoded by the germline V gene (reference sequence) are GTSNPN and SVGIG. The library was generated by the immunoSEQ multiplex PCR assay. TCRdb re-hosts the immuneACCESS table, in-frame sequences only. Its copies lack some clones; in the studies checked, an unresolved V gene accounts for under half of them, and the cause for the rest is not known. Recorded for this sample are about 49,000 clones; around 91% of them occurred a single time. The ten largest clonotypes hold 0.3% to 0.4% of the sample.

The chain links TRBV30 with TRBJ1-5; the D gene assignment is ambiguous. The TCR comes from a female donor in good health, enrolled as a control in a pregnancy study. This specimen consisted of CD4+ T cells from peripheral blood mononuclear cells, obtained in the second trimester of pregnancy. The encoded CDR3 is CAWSVGPVPFRYSNQPQHF. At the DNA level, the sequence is TGTGCCTGGAGTGTCGGTCCGGTACCTTTTCGATATAGCAATCAGCCCCAGCATTTT.